This T cell receptor beta chain was retrieved from a study of T cell repertoires in ileal Crohn's disease. Time point specified: neoterminal ileum biopsy at postoperative endoscopy, about 6 months after surgery. V gave up 6 bases and J gave up 8 bases, with 11 bases separating them. The CDR3 consists of 12 residues. CDR1 is LNHDA and CDR2 is SQIVND in the germline V gene (reference sequence). Here immunoSEQ multiplex PCR was the method, and the copy in TCRdb shows in-frame clones only, minus some. The sample lists over 8,500 clones, around 79% occurring once. The chain carries TRBV19 and TRBJ2-1; no firm D call. The sample comprised ileal tissue. The TCR originated in an adult with Crohn's disease. CDR3 sequence: CASRSPSDEQFF. CDR3 sequence (DNA): TGTGCCAGTAGGTCCCCCTCGGATGAGCAGTTCTTC.